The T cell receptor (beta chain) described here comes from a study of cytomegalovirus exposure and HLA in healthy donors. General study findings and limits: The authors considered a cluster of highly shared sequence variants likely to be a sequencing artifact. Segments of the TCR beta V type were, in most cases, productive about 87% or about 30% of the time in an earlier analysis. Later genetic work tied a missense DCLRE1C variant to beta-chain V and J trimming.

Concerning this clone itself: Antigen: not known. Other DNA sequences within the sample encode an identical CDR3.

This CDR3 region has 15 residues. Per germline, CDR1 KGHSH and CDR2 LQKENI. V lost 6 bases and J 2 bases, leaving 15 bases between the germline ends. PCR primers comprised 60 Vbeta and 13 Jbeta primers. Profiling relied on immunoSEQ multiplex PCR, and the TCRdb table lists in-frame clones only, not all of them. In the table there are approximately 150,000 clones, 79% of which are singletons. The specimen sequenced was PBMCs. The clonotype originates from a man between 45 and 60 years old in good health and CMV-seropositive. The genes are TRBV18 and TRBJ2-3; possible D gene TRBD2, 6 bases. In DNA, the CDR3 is TGTGCCAGCTCCCCCGGGGGAAGCCCCACAGATACGCAGTATTTT. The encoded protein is CASSPGGSPTDTQYF.